This paragraph reports one TCR beta chain. Its target is unknown. The PCR ran on 60 Vbeta and 13 Jbeta primers. TCRdb's table, derived via immunoSEQ multiplex PCR, lists solely in-frame clones and lacks some. The sample includes 130,000 or so clones. This entry belongs to a study of cytomegalovirus exposure and HLA in healthy donors. Study conclusions and caveats: The productive fraction for most TCR beta V segments was about 90% or about 30% in an earlier analysis. TCR association rates varied by HLA locus in a later analysis, with DRB1 highest and HLA-C lowest. For TCR beta chains, V- and J-gene trimming was later linked to a missense DCLRE1C variant. There were around 160 TCR beta chains listed as cytomegalovirus-associated.

Trimming took 3 bases from V and 6 from J; bases not matched to a gene: 2. There are 13 residues in the CDR3. The germline gives CDR1 SGHRS, CDR2 YFSETQ. The sample taken for sequencing was PBMCs. The chain joins TRBV5-1 to TRBJ2-2, with 7 bases lining up with TRBD2. The receptor was derived from a woman aged 55 to 70 in good health and CMV-seronegative. CDR3 sequence: CASSWEGPGELFF. The CDR3, as DNA: TGCGCCAGCAGCTGGGAGGGCCCCGGGGAGCTGTTTTTT.